Listed below are T cell receptor beta chains from one sample, sequenced in a study of OX40 agonist ivuxolimab in advanced cancers. Generated by immunoSEQ multiplex PCR, the TCRdb table keeps only in-frame clones and is missing some. The sample lists approximately 130,000 clones; 90% to 95% were seen once. The specimen comprised CD4+ or CD8+ T cells sorted from blood, sampled in a trial of the OX40 agonist ivuxolimab. The receptors shown here come from an adult with an advanced solid tumor such as melanoma, head and neck, liver or kidney cancer. CDR3s include the opening cysteine and the closing phenylalanine or tryptophan. The D gene is left open where the match is weak. The listing skips clone size in some rows; elsewhere it reads once, few, many or a size class.

abundance: once; d_gene: TRBD1; j_gene: TRBJ1-5; v_gene: TRBV7-2; CDR3aa: CASSFGTGGQNTVNQPQHF; CDR3nt: TGTGCCAGCAGCTTCGGGACAGGGGGTCAAAACACGGTCAATCAGCCCCAGCATTTT
abundance: .; d_gene: TRBD1; j_gene: TRBJ1-3; v_gene: TRBV9; CDR3aa: CASSVDVTGAGNTIYF; CDR3nt: TGTGCCAGCAGCGTAGATGTGACAGGGGCTGGAAACACCATATATTTT
abundance: .; d_gene: .; j_gene: TRBJ2-1; v_gene: TRBV7-2; CDR3aa: CASSLEIEAKQFF; CDR3nt: TGTGCCAGCAGCTTAGAGATAGAGGCCAAGCAGTTCTTC
abundance: .; d_gene: .; j_gene: TRBJ1-1; v_gene: TRBV5-6; CDR3aa: CASRIGSGTEAFF; CDR3nt: TGTGCCAGCAGGATCGGGTCGGGCACTGAAGCTTTCTTT
abundance: .; d_gene: TRBD2; j_gene: TRBJ2-5; v_gene: TRBV7-6; CDR3aa: CASSLAGGGVQETQYF; CDR3nt: TGTGCCAGCAGCTTAGCTGGCGGGGGGGTGCAAGAGACCCAGTACTTC
abundance: .; d_gene: TRBD2; j_gene: TRBJ2-5; v_gene: TRBV7-2; CDR3aa: CASSLGTSGALGETQYF; CDR3nt: TGTGCCAGCAGCTTAGGGACTAGCGGGGCCCTCGGGGAGACCCAGTACTTC
abundance: .; d_gene: TRBD1; j_gene: TRBJ1-5; v_gene: TRBV28; CDR3aa: CASSLGQGRNSNQPQHF; CDR3nt: TGTGCCAGCAGCTTGGGACAGGGGAGAAATAGCAATCAGCCCCAGCATTTT
abundance: .; d_gene: TRBD1; j_gene: TRBJ1-5; v_gene: TRBV27; CDR3aa: CASSLSGTGGNQPQHF; CDR3nt: TGTGCCAGCAGTCTATCCGGGACAGGGGGCAATCAGCCCCAGCATTTT
abundance: .; d_gene: TRBD1; j_gene: TRBJ2-1; v_gene: TRBV7-2; CDR3aa: CASSTDRGNYNEQFF; CDR3nt: TGTGCCAGCAGTACAGACAGGGGCAATTACAATGAGCAGTTCTTC
abundance: .; d_gene: .; j_gene: TRBJ1-6; v_gene: TRBV28; CDR3aa: CASSLPGDPNSPLHF; CDR3nt: TGTGCCAGCAGTTTACCCGGGGACCCCAATTCACCCCTCCACTTT
abundance: .; d_gene: .; j_gene: TRBJ1-5; v_gene: TRBV28; CDR3aa: CASIGTRTAVGGNQPQHF; CDR3nt: TGTGCCAGCATAGGGACCAGAACTGCGGTCGGGGGCAATCAGCCCCAGCATTTT
abundance: .; d_gene: TRBD1; j_gene: TRBJ1-3; v_gene: TRBV9; CDR3aa: CASSPRGGQGDLSGNTIYF; CDR3nt: TGTGCCAGCAGCCCACGTGGGGGACAGGGGGACCTCTCTGGAAACACCATATATTTT
abundance: .; d_gene: .; j_gene: TRBJ1-1; v_gene: TRBV7-9; CDR3aa: CASSLNRPSNTEAFF; CDR3nt: TGTGCCAGCAGCTTAAACCGGCCCTCGAACACTGAAGCTTTCTTT
abundance: .; d_gene: .; j_gene: TRBJ1-4; v_gene: TRBV7-2; CDR3aa: CASSYRPRDDEKLFF; CDR3nt: TGTGCCAGCAGCTATAGGCCCCGGGACGATGAAAAACTGTTTTTT
abundance: .; d_gene: .; j_gene: TRBJ1-1; v_gene: TRBV9; CDR3aa: CASSVGHRTNTEAFF; CDR3nt: TGTGCCAGCAGCGTAGGGCACAGAACAAACACTGAAGCTTTCTTT
abundance: .; d_gene: .; j_gene: TRBJ1-5; v_gene: TRBV18; CDR3aa: CASSPFNQPQHF; CDR3nt: TGTGCCAGCTCACCCTTCAATCAGCCCCAGCATTTT
abundance: .; d_gene: .; j_gene: TRBJ2-7; v_gene: TRBV7-2; CDR3aa: CASSLPTRGEQYF; CDR3nt: TGTGCCAGCAGCCTTCCAACTAGGGGCGAGCAGTACTTC
abundance: once; d_gene: TRBD2; j_gene: TRBJ2-5; v_gene: TRBV4-1; CDR3aa: CASSHRSGGDFQETQYF; CDR3nt: TGCGCCAGCAGCCATCGAAGCGGGGGGGACTTCCAAGAGACCCAGTACTTC
abundance: .; d_gene: TRBD1; j_gene: TRBJ1-1; v_gene: TRBV7-9; CDR3aa: CASSPGGVRTEAFF; CDR3nt: TGTGCCAGCAGCCCAGGGGGCGTTAGAACTGAAGCTTTCTTT
abundance: .; d_gene: .; j_gene: TRBJ1-3; v_gene: TRBV6-6; CDR3aa: CASNNRESSSGNTIYF; CDR3nt: TGTGCCAGCAACAACAGGGAATCGAGCTCTGGAAACACCATATATTTT
abundance: .; d_gene: .; j_gene: TRBJ2-3; v_gene: TRBV23-1; CDR3aa: CASSQSRPDLMTDTQYF; CDR3nt: TGCGCCAGCAGTCAATCGAGGCCGGATCTGATGACAGATACGCAGTATTTT
abundance: .; d_gene: .; j_gene: TRBJ2-1; v_gene: TRBV6-1; CDR3aa: CAAGKVFFNEQFF; CDR3nt: TGTGCCGCGGGGAAGGTTTTTTTCAATGAGCAGTTCTTC
abundance: once; d_gene: .; j_gene: TRBJ2-5; v_gene: TRBV5-1; CDR3aa: CASGISNRPEETQYF; CDR3nt: TGCGCCAGCGGCATATCTAACCGGCCAGAAGAGACCCAGTACTTC
abundance: .; d_gene: .; j_gene: TRBJ2-7; v_gene: TRBV5-6; CDR3aa: CASSSTDLAHEQYF; CDR3nt: TGTGCCAGCAGCTCTACCGACTTGGCCCACGAGCAGTACTTC
abundance: .; d_gene: TRBD1; j_gene: TRBJ1-2; v_gene: TRBV6-6; CDR3aa: CASSRDREKGYTF; CDR3nt: TGTGCCAGCAGTCGGGACAGGGAAAAAGGCTACACCTTC
abundance: .; d_gene: TRBD1; j_gene: TRBJ1-1; v_gene: TRBV6-5; CDR3aa: CASSPQGVNTEAFF; CDR3nt: TGTGCCAGCAGCCCACAGGGGGTCAACACTGAAGCTTTCTTT
abundance: .; d_gene: .; j_gene: TRBJ1-5; v_gene: TRBV6-1; CDR3aa: CASSDRSSQPQHF; CDR3nt: TGTGCCAGCAGTGACAGGAGTAGCCAGCCCCAGCATTTT